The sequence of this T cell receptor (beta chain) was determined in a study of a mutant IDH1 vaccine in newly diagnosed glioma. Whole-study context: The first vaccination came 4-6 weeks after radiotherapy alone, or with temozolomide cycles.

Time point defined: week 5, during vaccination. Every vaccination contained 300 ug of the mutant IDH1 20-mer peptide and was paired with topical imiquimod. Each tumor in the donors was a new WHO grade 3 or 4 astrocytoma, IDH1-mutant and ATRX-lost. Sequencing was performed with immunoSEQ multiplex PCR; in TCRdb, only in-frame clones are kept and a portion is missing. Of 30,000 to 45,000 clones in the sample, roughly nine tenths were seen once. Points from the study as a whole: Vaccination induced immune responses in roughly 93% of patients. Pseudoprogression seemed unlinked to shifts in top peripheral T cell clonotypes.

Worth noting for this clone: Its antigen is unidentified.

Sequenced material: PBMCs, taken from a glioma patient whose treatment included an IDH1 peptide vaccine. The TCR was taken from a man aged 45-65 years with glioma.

CDR3: CASSEGTGYGYTF. The CDR3 nucleotides read TGTGCCAGCAGTGAAGGGACCGGCTATGGCTACACCTTC. This chain uses TRBV6-1 with TRBJ1-2; D ambiguous. This CDR3 has 13 amino acids. Germline V CDR1 and CDR2: MNHNS, SASEGT. Deletions cut 1 base from V and 4 bases from J, with 7 bases between.